Detailed here is one T cell receptor (beta chain). What it binds is unknown. The data were taken from a study of cytomegalovirus exposure and HLA in healthy donors. Study background: Within an early data release were tens of millions of unique TCRs drawn from HLA-typed donors. Findings and limits, study-wide: Presence/absence analyses assumed roughly uniform sequencing depth across donors, which may not hold. Later work found most CMV-associated TCR beta chains apparently HLA-restricted.

This PCR relied on a set of 60 Vbeta primers and 13 Jbeta primers. Repertoires were generated with immunoSEQ multiplex PCR, while TCRdb's copy carries only in-frame clones and drops some. The table lists fewer than 200,000 clones. CDR3 length: 14 amino acids. CDR1 and CDR2 from the germline V gene are ENHRY and SYGVKD. V lost 10 bases to trimming and J lost 0 bases, with 16 bases between them. The source material was PBMCs. V is TRBV10-3 and J is TRBJ2-7; a weak D match, TRBD1 (6 bases). The receptor's source is a woman aged 55-75 years in good health and CMV-seronegative. CDR3 in DNA: TGTGCCACCCAACAGGCACAGGGCTCCTACGAGCAGTACTTC. Its translation: CATQQAQGSYEQYF.